These 13 T cell receptor beta chains originate from one sample sequenced in a study of response to subunit inactivated influenza vaccine (dated by TCRdb to the late 2010s). The library was produced with RT-PCR. The listed sequencing device is Illumina HiSeq 2500. The public sequencing data were trimmed at Q25 with fastp and processed into clonotypes with MiXCR by TCRdb, which kept only in-frame beta chains. Each record represents a unique CDR3 protein, reported with the most common genes and DNA among its rows. The sample table shows about 650,000 distinct CDR3 sequences, and 14% are seen once. The ten largest clonotypes hold 7.5% to 8% of the sample. This specimen consisted of PBMCs from blood, obtained 14 days before vaccination. These receptors all come from a man over 45 who received an inactivated influenza vaccine. Donor details come from another sample of the same person, matched by shared clones.

The chain employs TRBV7-2 and TRBJ1-3, with D unresolved. Germline assignment: CDR1 SGHTA and CDR2 FQGNSA. The CDR3 sequence is 17 residues long. The V and J ends lost 1 base and 0 bases respectively, with 13 bases between them. The DNA for the CDR3 is TGTGCCAGCAGCTTAGTTACGGGCCGTTCCTCTGGAAACACCATATATTTT. This codes for CASSLVTGRSSGNTIYF.

This clonotype turned up a few times. This chain links TRBV10-3 with TRBJ2-1; TRBD1 aligns across 12 bases. The CDR3 is 15 amino acids. Trimming at V came to 5 bases and at J to 8 bases, leaving 7 bases not matched to a gene. Per the germline V gene, CDR1 is ENHRY and CDR2 is SYGVKD. CDR3 amino acids: CAISTGTGGTDEQFF. Here the CDR3 DNA reads TGTGCCATCAGTACCGGGACAGGGGGCACGGATGAGCAGTTCTTC.

The chain combines TRBV7-2 with TRBJ2-4; 7 bases fit TRBD1. J lost 1 base, V lost 5 bases, and 5 bases had no gene match. Germline-derived CDR1 and CDR2 are SGHTA and FQGNSA. The CDR3 is 15 residues long. The CDR3 nucleotides read TGTGCCAGCAGCCAGATACAGGGGGCCAAAAACATTCAGTACTTC. It translates to CASSQIQGAKNIQYF.

The V call is TRBV20-1, the J call TRBJ2-3; D may be TRBD1 (5 bases). The germline V gene has CDR1 DFQATT and CDR2 SNEGSKA (reference sequence). The V end was cut by 2 bases, the J end by 3 bases, with 9 bases between. The CDR3 runs 13 residues. In DNA form, the CDR3 reads TGCAGTGCTAGACAGGGAACAACAGATACGCAGTATTTT. It is translated as CSARQGTTDTQYF.

This clonotype was detected only a few times. The chain combines TRBV4-3 with TRBJ1-1, with D uncertain. Trimming removed 0 bases at V and 10 bases at J, with 18 bases between. This CDR3 has 15 residues. The germline CDR1 and CDR2 sequences are LGHNA and YSLEER. For the CDR3, the DNA is TGCGCCAGCAGCCAAGAGGTAGGGTGGGCTCTCGGAGCTTTCTTT. Translated: CASSQEVGWALGAFF.

A few counts support this clonotype. The chain recombines TRBV29-1 with TRBJ2-3; 9 nucleotides match TRBD1. CDR1 and CDR2 from the germline V gene are SQVTM and ANQGSEA. V shed 7 bases, J shed 5 bases, and the junction held 7 bases outside the gene matches. The CDR3 runs 13 residues. The CDR3, as DNA: TGCAGCGATGGGACAGGGAAAAGAGATACGCAGTATTTT. Its protein is CSDGTGKRDTQYF.

The V call is TRBV25-1, the J call TRBJ2-2; D gene unclear. In germline, CDR1 is MGHDK, CDR2 SYGVNS. The V end was cut by 1 base, the J end by 3 bases, with 6 bases between. The CDR3 totals 14 residues. This chain's CDR3 is CASSESVDTGELFF. For the CDR3, the DNA is TGTGCCAGCAGTGAATCGGTAGACACCGGGGAGCTGTTTTTT.

The chain recombines TRBV4-2 with TRBJ1-5, with 7 positions matching TRBD1. The CDR3 length is 16 residues. Trimming cost V 2 bases and J 0 bases; bases outside gene matches: 4. Per the germline V gene, CDR1 is LGHNA and CDR2 is YNFKEQ. The CDR3 protein is CASSQRGRDSNQPQHF. Written as DNA, the CDR3 is TGTGCCAGCAGCCAAAGGGGGCGAGATAGCAATCAGCCCCAGCATTTT.

This clonotype has at least ten counts. This sequence joins TRBV4-1 and TRBJ1-1; the D gene is possibly TRBD1 (6 bases). CDR3 length: 17 residues. Germline CDR1 is MGHRA and CDR2 is YSYEKL. Trimming stripped 1 base from V and 0 bases from J, with 15 bases between. The CDR3 reads CASSQVGGGHLNTEAFF. In DNA form, the CDR3 reads TGCGCCAGCAGCCAAGTAGGGGGGGGACACCTGAACACTGAAGCTTTCTTT.

This chain connects TRBV5-5 to TRBJ2-4; no clear D gene. Germline values: CDR1 SGHKS, CDR2 YYEKEE (reference sequence). Trimming stripped 4 bases from V and 1 base from J, with 9 bases between. The CDR3 has 14 amino acids. The CDR3 coding sequence is TGTGCCAGCAGCCATGGGGATGCCAAAAACATTCAGTACTTC. Encoded protein: CASSHGDAKNIQYF.

V and J are TRBV7-2 and TRBJ2-4; D assignment may be TRBD1 or TRBD2 (7 bases each). This CDR3 contains 15 residues. Trimming shortened V by 5 bases and J by 7 bases, and 18 bases separated the two germline ends. Per germline, CDR1 SGHTA and CDR2 FQGNSA. The CDR3 DNA follows: TGTGCCAGCAGCCCCCCCCTCAGGGGGGGTAACATTCAGTACTTC. Translating it yields CASSPPLRGGNIQYF.

In this sample, this clonotype turned up a few times. The rearrangement joins TRBV20-1 to TRBJ1-1; D not certain. Between the trimmed V and J ends, which lost 2 bases and 5 bases, there was a span of 9 bases. This CDR3 is built from 12 residues. Per germline, CDR1 DFQATT and CDR2 SNEGSKA (reference sequence). CDR3 DNA: TGCAGTGCTAGATTCACGGGGACTGAAGCTTTCTTT. Its translation: CSARFTGTEAFF.

The chain employs TRBV18 and TRBJ2-7, with D possibly matching TRBD1 (6 bases). Germline V gene data show CDR1 as KGHSH and CDR2 as LQKENI. This CDR3 is 12 amino acids long. V lost 3 bases and J 7 bases, leaving 10 bases between the germline ends. The CDR3 DNA reads as TGTGCCAGCTCACCGCAGGGGAAAGAGCAGTACTTC. Its protein product is CASSPQGKEQYF.